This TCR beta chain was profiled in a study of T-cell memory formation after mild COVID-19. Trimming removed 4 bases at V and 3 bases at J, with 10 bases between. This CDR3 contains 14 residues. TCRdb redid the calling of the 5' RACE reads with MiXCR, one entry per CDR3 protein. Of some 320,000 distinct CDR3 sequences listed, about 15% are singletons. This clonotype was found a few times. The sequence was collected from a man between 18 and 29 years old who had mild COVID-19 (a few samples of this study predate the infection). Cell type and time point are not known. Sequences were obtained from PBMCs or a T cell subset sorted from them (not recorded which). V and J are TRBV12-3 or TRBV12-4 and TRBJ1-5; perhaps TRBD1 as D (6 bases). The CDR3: CASSSRQVNQPQHF. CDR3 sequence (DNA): TGTGCCAGCAGTTCGCGACAGGTCAATCAGCCCCAGCATTTT.